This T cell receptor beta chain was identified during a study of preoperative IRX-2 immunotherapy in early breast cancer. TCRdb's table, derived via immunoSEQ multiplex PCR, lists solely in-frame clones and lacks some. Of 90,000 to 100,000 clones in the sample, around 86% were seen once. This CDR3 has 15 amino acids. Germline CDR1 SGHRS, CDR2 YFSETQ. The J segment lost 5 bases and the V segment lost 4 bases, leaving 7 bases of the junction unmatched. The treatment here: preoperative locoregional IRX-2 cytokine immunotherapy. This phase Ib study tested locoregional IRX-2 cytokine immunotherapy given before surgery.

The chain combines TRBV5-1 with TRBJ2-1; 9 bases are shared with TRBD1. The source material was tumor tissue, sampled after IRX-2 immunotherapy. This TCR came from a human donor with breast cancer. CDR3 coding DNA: TGCGCCAGCAGCGCCGGGACAGGGCCCCACAATGAGCAGTTCTTC. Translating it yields CASSAGTGPHNEQFF.